This T cell receptor beta chain was sequenced in a study of T cell responses to AZD1222 COVID-19 vaccine. Study-wide results and limits: Donors were mostly white British, more females; clonal diversity possibly underestimated.

A remark on this clone: Its target is not known. The junction differs from germline at one of its ends, possibly a read error.

Germline values: CDR1 WSHSY, CDR2 SAAADI. The CDR3 is 12 residues long. Data came from immunoSEQ multiplex PCR; TCRdb stores just in-frame clones and leaves some out. The table includes nearly 95,000 clones, over 75% detected once. The rearrangement links TRBV10-2 to TRBJ1-2; D not resolved. The source was peripheral blood, collected 28 days after the second AZD1222 dose. This clonotype was obtained from an adult who received the AZD1222 COVID-19 vaccine. CDR3 in amino acids: CASSEGVGYALF. CDR3 in DNA: TGCGCCAGCAGTGAAGGAGTCGGGTACGCACTCTTC.